These 3 T cell receptor beta chains came from one sample sequenced in a study of blood T cell repertoires in COVID-19. Sequenced by immunoSEQ multiplex PCR; TCRdb stores in-frame clones only, minus some. The data hold roughly 100,000 clones, with more than 75% observed a single time. Source material: peripheral blood. These receptor sequences come from a human donor in a cohort sampled during active COVID-19.

This chain joins TRBV5-4 and TRBJ1-2; D is possibly TRBD1 (5 bases). Germline CDR1 reads SGHNT; CDR2 reads YYREEE (reference sequence). The CDR3 runs to 16 residues. V lost 4 bases to trimming and J lost 0 bases, with 16 bases between them. The CDR3 nucleotides are TGTGCCAGCAGCCTTGGGGGGACGGCGGCTAACTATGGCTACACCTTC. It translates to CASSLGGTAANYGYTF. Variable domain in full (rest from reference TRBV5-4 and TRBJ1-2): ETGVTQSPTHLIKTRGQQVTLRCSSQSGHNTVSWYQQALGQGPQFIFQYYREEENGRGNFPPRFSGLQFPNYSSELNVNALELDDSALYLCASSLGGTAANYGYTFGSGTRLTVV.

CDR3 DNA: TGCGCCAGCAGCCAAGAGACAGGGGATGGGGCAGATACGCAGTATTTT. It encodes CASSQETGDGADTQYF. The rearrangement uses TRBV4-3 and TRBJ2-3; 8 nucleotides line up with TRBD1. CDR1 is LGHNA and CDR2 is YSLEER in the germline V gene. The J segment lost 4 bases and the V segment lost 0 bases, leaving 6 bases of the junction unmatched. The CDR3 is 16 amino acids.

The rearrangement links TRBV11-2 to TRBJ2-7; D is perhaps TRBD1 (5 bases). Trimming took 1 base from V and 2 from J, leaving 24 bases between them. CDR3 length equals 19 residues. The germline V gene has CDR1 SGHAT and CDR2 FQNNGV. The CDR3 DNA sequence: TGTGCCAGCAGCTTAGTGTCAGGGCAAGCCAGGCCAGTACCCTACGAGCAGTACTTC. This encodes CASSLVSGQARPVPYEQYF.